This is a list of T cell receptor beta chains from one sample in a study of T cells in Graves' hyperthyroidism and ophthalmopathy. TCRdb recomputed calls from the multiplex PCR reads with MiXCR, one row per CDR3 protein. Here the sample spans approximately 600,000 distinct CDR3 sequences, about a fifth being singletons. The material sequenced was blood. These receptors were obtained from a man under 40 with Graves' ophthalmopathy. Each CDR3 is given with its conserved first and last residue. Each record gives: J gene, V gene, clone size, D gene, CDR3 length, CDR3 protein, CDR3 DNA. The D gene is left open where the match is weak. Clone size, where shown, is once, few, many, or a class for clones that have expanded.

J: TRBJ2-5; V: TRBV12-3/TRBV12-4; size: -; D: TRBD2; length: 17; CDR3: CASSSPLGREGGETQYF; DNA: TGTGCCAGCAGTTCCCCCCTAGGGCGGGAGGGCGGAGAGACCCAGTACTTC
J: TRBJ1-1; V: TRBV20-1; size: many; D: -; length: 11; CDR3: CSPTTNTEAFF; DNA: TGCAGTCCCACGACGAACACTGAAGCTTTCTTT
J: TRBJ2-6; V: TRBV29-1; size: -; D: -; length: 15; CDR3: CSVEEAGTGANVLTF; DNA: TGCAGCGTTGAAGAGGCTGGGACTGGGGCCAACGTCCTGACTTTC
J: TRBJ2-1; V: TRBV10-3; size: few; D: -; length: 11; CDR3: CAISEGGEQFF; DNA: TGTGCCATCAGTGAAGGAGGTGAGCAGTTCTTC
J: TRBJ2-7; V: TRBV13; size: -; D: TRBD2; length: 15; CDR3: CASSFEPGLAHEQYF; DNA: TGTGCCAGCAGCTTTGAACCGGGACTAGCCCACGAGCAGTACTTC
J: TRBJ2-5; V: TRBV28; size: many; D: -; length: 13; CDR3: CASSWGIEETQYF; DNA: TGTGCCAGCAGTTGGGGGATAGAAGAGACCCAGTACTTC
J: TRBJ2-3; V: TRBV28; size: once; D: TRBD1; length: 16; CDR3: CASPPRDRGRGDTQYF; DNA: TGTGCCAGTCCACCCCGGGACAGGGGGCGCGGAGATACGCAGTATTTT
J: TRBJ1-2; V: TRBV29-1; size: -; D: -; length: 14; CDR3: CSVLVGRPNYGYTF; DNA: TGCAGCGTTTTAGTGGGGAGACCGAACTATGGCTACACCTTC
J: TRBJ2-1; V: TRBV7-9; size: few; D: TRBD2; length: 15; CDR3: CASRSAGGPVNEQFF; DNA: TGTGCCAGCAGGTCCGCGGGAGGGCCGGTCAATGAGCAGTTCTTC
J: TRBJ2-5; V: TRBV20-1; size: many; D: TRBD2; length: 14; CDR3: CSANAREGLGTQYF; DNA: TGCAGTGCTAACGCGCGGGAGGGCCTTGGGACCCAGTACTTC
J: TRBJ2-2; V: TRBV6-2/TRBV6-3; size: -; D: TRBD2; length: 17; CDR3: CASSYSTGGPGTGELFF; DNA: TGTGCCAGCAGTTACTCGACGGGAGGGCCTGGGACCGGGGAGCTGTTTTTT
J: TRBJ1-6; V: TRBV5-1; size: few; D: -; length: 15; CDR3: CASSLVGEANSPLHF; DNA: TGCGCCAGCAGCTTGGTAGGGGAGGCGAATTCACCCCTCCACTTT
J: TRBJ2-4; V: TRBV20-1; size: few; D: TRBD2; length: 15; CDR3: CSASMAGDPKNIQYF; DNA: TGCAGTGCTAGTATGGCGGGAGATCCCAAAAACATTCAGTACTTC